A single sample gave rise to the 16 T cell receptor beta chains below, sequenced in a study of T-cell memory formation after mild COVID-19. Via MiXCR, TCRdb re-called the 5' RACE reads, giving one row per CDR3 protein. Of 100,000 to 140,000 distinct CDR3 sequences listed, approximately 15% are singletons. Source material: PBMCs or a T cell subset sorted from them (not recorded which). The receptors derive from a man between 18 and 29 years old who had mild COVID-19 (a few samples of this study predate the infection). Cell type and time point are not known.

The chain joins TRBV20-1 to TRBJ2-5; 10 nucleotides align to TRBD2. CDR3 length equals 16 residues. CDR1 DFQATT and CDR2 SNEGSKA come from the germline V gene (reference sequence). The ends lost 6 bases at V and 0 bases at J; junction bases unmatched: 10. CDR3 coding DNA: TGCAGTGCCCGCTCCTGGACTAGCGGTTACCAAGAGACCCAGTACTTC. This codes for CSARSWTSGYQETQYF.

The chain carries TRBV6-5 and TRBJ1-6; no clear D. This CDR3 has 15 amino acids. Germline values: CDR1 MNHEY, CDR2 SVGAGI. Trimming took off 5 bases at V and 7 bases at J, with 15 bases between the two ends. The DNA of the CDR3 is TGTGCCAGCAGTAGCGGCGGGCCCTTCAATTCACCCCTCCACTTT. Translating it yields CASSSGGPFNSPLHF.

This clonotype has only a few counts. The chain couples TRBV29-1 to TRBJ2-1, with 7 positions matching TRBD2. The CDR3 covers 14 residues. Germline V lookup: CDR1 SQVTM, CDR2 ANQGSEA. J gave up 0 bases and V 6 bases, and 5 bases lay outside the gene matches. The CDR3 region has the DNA TGCAGCGTCGGAGCGGGGAGCTCCTACAATGAGCAGTTCTTC. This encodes CSVGAGSSYNEQFF.

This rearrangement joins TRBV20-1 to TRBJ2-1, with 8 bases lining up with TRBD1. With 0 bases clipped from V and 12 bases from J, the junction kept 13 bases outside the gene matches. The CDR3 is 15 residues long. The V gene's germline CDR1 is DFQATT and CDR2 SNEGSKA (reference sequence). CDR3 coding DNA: TGCAGTGCTAGAGATTTGGGGACAGGTCTTGACGTGCAGTTCTTC. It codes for CSARDLGTGLDVQFF.

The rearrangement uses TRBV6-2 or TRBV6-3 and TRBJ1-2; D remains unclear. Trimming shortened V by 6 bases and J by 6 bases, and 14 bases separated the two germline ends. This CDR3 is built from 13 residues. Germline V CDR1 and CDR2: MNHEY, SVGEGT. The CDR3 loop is CASSSSPGDGYTF. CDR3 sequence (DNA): TGTGCCAGCAGCTCCTCCCCAGGTGATGGCTACACCTTC.

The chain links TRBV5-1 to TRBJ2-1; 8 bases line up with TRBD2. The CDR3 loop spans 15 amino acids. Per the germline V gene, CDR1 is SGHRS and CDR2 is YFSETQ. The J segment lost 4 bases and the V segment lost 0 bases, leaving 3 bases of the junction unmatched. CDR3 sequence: CASSLGAGVYNEQFF. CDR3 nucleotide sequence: TGCGCCAGCAGCTTGGGAGCGGGGGTTTACAATGAGCAGTTCTTC.

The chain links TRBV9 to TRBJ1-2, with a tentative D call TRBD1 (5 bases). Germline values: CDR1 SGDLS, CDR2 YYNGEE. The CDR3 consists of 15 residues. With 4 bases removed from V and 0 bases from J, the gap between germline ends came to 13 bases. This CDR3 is CASSPGRLANYGYTF. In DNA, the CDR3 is TGTGCCAGCAGCCCAGGGCGGTTGGCTAACTATGGCTACACCTTC.

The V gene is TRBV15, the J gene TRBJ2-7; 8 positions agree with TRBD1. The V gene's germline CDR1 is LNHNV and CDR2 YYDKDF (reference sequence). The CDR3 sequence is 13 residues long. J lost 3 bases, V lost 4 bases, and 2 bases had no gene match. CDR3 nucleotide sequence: TGTGCCACCAGCACCGGACAGGGCTACGAGCAGTACGTC. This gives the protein CATSTGQGYEQYV.

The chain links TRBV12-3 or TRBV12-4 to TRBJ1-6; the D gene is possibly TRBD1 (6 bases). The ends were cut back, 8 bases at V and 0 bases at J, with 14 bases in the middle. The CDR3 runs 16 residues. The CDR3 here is CASLSGQNSYNSPLHF. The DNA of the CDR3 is TGTGCCAGCCTCTCTGGACAGAACTCCTATAATTCACCCCTCCACTTT.

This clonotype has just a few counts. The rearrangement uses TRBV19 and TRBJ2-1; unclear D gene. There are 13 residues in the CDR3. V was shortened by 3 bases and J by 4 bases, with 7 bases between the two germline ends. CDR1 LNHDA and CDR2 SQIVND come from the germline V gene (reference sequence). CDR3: CASSILGYNEQFF. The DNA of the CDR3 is TGTGCCAGTAGTATTTTGGGATACAATGAGCAGTTCTTC.

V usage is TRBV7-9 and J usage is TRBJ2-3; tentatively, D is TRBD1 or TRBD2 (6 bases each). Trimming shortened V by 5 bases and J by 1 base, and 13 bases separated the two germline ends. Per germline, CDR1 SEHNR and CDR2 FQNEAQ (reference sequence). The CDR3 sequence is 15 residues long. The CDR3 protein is CASSPVGGGTDTQYF. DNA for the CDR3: TGTGCCAGCAGCCCGGTCGGGGGCGGCACAGATACGCAGTATTTT.

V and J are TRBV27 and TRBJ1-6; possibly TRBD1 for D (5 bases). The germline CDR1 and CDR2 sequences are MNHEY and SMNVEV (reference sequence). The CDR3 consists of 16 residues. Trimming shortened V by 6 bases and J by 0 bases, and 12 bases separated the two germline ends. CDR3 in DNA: TGTGCCAGCAGACAGGACACTAGCTCCTATAATTCACCCCTCCACTTT. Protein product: CASRQDTSSYNSPLHF.

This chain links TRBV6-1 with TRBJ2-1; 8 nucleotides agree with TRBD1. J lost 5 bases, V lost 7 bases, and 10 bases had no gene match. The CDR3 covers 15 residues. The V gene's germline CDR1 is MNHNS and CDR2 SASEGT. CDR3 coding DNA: TGTGCCAGCACCCCGACAGGGGCCCTTAACAATGAGCAGTTCTTC. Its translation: CASTPTGALNNEQFF.

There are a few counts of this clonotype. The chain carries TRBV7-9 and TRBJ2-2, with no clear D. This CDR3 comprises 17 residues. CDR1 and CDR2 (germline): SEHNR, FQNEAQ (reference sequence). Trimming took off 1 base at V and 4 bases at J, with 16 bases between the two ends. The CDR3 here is CASSLGLEVLTTGELFF. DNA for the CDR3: TGTGCCAGCAGCTTAGGACTTGAGGTTCTTACCACCGGGGAGCTGTTTTTT.

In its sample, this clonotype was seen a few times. The CDR3 region is CASSFASNYGYTF. CDR3 nucleotide sequence: TGTGCCAGCAGTTTTGCCTCCAACTATGGCTACACCTTC. The chain links TRBV27 to TRBJ1-2; D unresolved. This CDR3 is 13 amino acids long. With 3 bases removed from V and 2 bases from J, the gap between germline ends came to 7 bases. Germline loops: CDR1 MNHEY, CDR2 SMNVEV (reference sequence).

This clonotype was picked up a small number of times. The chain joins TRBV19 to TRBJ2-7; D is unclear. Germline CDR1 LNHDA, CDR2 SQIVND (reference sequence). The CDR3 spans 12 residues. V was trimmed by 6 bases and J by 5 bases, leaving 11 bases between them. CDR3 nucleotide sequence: TGTGCCAGTAGCACTCATATTGACGAGCAGTACTTC. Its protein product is CASSTHIDEQYF.